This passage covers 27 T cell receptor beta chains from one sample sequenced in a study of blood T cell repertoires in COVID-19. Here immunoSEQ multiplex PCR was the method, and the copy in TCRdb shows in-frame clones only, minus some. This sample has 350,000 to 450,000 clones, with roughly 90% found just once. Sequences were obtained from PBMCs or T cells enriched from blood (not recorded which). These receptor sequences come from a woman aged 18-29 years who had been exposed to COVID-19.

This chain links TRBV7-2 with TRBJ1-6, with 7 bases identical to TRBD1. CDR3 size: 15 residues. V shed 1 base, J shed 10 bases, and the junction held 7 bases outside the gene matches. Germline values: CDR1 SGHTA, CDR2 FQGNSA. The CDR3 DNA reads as TGTGCCAGCAGCTTAGGAGACAGGGAAGGCTCACCCCTCCACTTT. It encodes CASSLGDREGSPLHF.

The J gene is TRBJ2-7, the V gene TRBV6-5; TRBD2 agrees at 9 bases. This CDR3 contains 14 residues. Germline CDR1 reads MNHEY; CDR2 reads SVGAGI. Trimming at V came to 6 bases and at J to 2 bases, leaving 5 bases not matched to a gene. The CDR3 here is CASRGLAGTYEQYF. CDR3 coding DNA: TGTGCCAGCAGAGGCCTAGCGGGAACCTACGAGCAGTACTTC.

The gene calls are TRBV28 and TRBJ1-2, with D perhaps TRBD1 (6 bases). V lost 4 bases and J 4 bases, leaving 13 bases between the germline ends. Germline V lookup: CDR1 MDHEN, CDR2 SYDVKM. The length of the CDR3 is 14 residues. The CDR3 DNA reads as TGTGCCAGCAGTTCCTTCACAGGGCTCTATGGCTACACCTTC. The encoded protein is CASSSFTGLYGYTF.

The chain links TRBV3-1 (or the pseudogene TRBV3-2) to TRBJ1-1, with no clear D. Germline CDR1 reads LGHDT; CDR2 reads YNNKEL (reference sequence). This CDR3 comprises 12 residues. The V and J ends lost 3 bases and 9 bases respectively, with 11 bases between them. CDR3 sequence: CASSHGGSKAFF. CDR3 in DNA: TGTGCCAGCAGCCACGGAGGGTCAAAAGCTTTCTTT.

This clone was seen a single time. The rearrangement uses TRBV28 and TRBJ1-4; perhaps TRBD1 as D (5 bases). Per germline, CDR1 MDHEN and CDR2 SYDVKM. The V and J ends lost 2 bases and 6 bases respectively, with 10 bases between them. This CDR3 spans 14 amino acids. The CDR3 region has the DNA TGTGCCAGCAGTTTACTTCAGGGCTATGAAAAACTGTTTTTT. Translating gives CASSLLQGYEKLFF.

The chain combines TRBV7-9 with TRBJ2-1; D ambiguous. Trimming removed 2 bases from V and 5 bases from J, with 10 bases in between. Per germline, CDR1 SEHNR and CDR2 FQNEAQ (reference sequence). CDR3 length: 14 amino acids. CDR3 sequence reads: CASSLTEIDNEQFF. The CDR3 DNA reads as TGTGCCAGCAGCTTAACGGAGATAGACAATGAGCAGTTCTTC. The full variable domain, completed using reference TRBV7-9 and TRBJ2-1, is DTGVSQNPRHKITKRGQNVTFRCDPISEHNRLYWYRQTLGQGPEFLTYFQNEAQLEKSRLLSDRFSAERPKGSFSTLEIQRTEQGDSAMYLCASSLTEIDNEQFFGPGTRLTVL.

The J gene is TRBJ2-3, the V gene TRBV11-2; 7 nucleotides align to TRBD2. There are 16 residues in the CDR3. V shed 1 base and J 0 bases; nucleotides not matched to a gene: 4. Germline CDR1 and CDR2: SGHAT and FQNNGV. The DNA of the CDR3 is TGTGCCAGCAGCTTAGTTGGGGGGGGTAGCACAGATACGCAGTATTTT. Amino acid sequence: CASSLVGGGSTDTQYF. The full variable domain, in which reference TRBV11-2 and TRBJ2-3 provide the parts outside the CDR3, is EAGVAQSPRYKIIEKRQSVAFWCNPISGHATLYWYQQILGQGPKLLIQFQNNGVVDDSQLPKDRFSAERLKGVDSTLKIQPAKLEDSAVYLCASSLVGGGSTDTQYFGPGTRLTVL.

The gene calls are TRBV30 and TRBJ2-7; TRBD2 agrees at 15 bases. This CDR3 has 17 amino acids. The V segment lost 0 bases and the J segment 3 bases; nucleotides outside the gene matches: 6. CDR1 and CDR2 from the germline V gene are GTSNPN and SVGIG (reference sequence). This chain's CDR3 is CAWSVPGLAGGSYEQYF. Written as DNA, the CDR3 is TGTGCCTGGAGTGTACCCGGACTAGCGGGGGGGAGCTACGAGCAGTACTTC.

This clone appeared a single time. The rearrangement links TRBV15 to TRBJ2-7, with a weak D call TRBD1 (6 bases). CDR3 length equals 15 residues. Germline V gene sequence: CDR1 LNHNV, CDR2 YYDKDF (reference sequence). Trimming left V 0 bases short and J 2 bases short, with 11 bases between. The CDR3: CATSRDSWGPYEQYF. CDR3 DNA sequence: TGTGCCACCAGCAGAGATAGCTGGGGGCCCTACGAGCAGTACTTC.

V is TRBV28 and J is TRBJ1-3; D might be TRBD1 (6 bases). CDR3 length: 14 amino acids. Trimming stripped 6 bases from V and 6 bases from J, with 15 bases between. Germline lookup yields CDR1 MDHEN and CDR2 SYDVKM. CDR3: CASRKDRKVNTIYF. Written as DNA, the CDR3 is TGTGCCAGCAGGAAAGACAGGAAAGTAAACACCATATATTTT.

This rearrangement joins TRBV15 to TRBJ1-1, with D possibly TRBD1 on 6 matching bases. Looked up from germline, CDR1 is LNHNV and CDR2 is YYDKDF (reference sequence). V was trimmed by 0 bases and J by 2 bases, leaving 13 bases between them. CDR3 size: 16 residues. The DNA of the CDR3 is TGTGCCACCAGCAGAGATTTACCAGGGGCCAACACTGAAGCTTTCTTT. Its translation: CATSRDLPGANTEAFF.

In DNA, the CDR3 is TGTGCCATCAGTGGGGGCAGTAAGCAGACCCAGTACTTC. Its translation is CAISGGSKQTQYF. The chain combines TRBV10-3 with TRBJ2-5; maybe TRBD1 (5 bases). The CDR3 runs 13 residues. Between the trimmed V and J ends, which lost 4 bases and 6 bases, there was a span of 12 bases. Germline assignment: CDR1 ENHRY and CDR2 SYGVKD.

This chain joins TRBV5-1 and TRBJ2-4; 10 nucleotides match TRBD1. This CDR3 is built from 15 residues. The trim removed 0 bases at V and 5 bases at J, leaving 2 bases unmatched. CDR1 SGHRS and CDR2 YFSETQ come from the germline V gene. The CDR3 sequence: CASSLGGTGENIQYF. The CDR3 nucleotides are TGCGCCAGCAGCTTGGGAGGGACAGGGGAAAACATTCAGTACTTC.

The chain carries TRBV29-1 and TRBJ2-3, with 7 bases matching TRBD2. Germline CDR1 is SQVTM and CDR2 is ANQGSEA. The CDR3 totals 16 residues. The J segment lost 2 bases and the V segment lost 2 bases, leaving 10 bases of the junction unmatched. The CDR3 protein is CSVEFSAGVSTDTQYF. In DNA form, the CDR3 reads TGCAGCGTTGAATTTTCTGCGGGGGTTTCCACAGATACGCAGTATTTT.

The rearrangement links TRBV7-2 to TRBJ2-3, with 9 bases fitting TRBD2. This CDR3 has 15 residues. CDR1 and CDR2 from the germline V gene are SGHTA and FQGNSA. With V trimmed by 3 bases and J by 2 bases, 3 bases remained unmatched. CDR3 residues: CASSLASGITDTQYF. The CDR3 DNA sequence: TGTGCCAGCAGCTTGGCTAGCGGGATCACAGATACGCAGTATTTT.

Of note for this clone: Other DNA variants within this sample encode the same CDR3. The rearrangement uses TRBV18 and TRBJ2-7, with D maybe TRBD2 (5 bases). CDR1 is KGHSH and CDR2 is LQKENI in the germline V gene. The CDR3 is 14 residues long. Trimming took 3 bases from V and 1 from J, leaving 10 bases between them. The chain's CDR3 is CASSPGRGSYEQYF. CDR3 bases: TGTGCCAGCTCACCGGGCCGGGGATCCTACGAGCAGTACTTC.

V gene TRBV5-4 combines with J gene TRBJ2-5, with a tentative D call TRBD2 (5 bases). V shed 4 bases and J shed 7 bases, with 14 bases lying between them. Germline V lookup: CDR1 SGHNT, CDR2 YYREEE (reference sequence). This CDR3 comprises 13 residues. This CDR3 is CASSGTSVGTQYF. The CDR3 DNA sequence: TGTGCCAGCAGCGGAACTAGTGTGGGGACCCAGTACTTC.

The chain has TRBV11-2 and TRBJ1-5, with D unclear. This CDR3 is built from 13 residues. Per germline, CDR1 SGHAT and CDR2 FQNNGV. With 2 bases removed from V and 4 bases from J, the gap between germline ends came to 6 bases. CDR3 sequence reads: CASSLSVNQPQHF. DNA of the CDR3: TGTGCCAGCAGCTTATCTGTAAATCAGCCCCAGCATTTT.

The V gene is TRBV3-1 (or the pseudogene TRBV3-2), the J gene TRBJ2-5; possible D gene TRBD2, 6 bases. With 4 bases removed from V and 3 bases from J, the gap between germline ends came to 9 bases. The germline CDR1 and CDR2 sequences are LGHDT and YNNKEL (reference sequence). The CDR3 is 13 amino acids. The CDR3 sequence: CASSLRLEETQYF. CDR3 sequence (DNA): TGTGCCAGCAGCCTCCGACTAGAAGAGACCCAGTACTTC.

The CDR3 loop is CASSPVGGATDTQYF. DNA for the CDR3: TGTGCCAGCAGCCCGGTAGGGGGGGCGACAGATACGCAGTATTTT. The chain uses TRBV7-3 and TRBJ2-3; the D gene is possibly TRBD2 (7 bases). Trimming pared 5 bases from V and 3 bases from J, leaving 15 bases between. Germline V gives CDR1 SGHTA, CDR2 FQGTGA. CDR3 length: 15 residues.

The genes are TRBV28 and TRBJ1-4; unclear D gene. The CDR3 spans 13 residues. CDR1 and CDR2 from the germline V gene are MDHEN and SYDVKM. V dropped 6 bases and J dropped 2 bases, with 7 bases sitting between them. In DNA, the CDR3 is TGTGCCAGCAGCCCTGTTACTAATGAAAAACTGTTTTTT. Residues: CASSPVTNEKLFF.

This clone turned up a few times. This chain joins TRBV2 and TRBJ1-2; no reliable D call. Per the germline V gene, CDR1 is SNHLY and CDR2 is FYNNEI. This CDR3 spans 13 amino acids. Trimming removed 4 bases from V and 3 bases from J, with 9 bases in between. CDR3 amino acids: CASSAQSYYGYTF. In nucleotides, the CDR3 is TGTGCCAGCAGTGCACAGAGTTACTATGGCTACACCTTC.

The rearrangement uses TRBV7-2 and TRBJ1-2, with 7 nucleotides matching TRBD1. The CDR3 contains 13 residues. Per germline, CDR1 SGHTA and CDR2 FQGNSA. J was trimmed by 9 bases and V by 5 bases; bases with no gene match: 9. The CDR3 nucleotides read TGTGCCAGCAGCGCCCGACAGGGTTTAAGCTACACCTTC. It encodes CASSARQGLSYTF.

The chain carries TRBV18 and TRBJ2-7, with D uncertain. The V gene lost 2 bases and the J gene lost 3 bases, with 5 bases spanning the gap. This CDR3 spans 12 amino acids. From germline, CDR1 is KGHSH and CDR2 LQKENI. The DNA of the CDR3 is TGTGCCAGCTCACCATACGGCTACGAGCAGTACTTC. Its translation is CASSPYGYEQYF. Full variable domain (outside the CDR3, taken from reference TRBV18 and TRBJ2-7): NAGVMQNPRHLVRRRGQEARLRCSPMKGHSHVYWYRQLPEEGLKFMVYLQKENIIDESGMPKERFSAEFPKEGPSILRIQQVVRGDSAAYFCASSPYGYEQYFGPGTRLTVT.

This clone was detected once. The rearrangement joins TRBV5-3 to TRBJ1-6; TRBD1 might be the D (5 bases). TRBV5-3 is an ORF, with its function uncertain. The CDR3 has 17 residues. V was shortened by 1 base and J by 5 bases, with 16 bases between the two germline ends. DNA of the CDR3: TGTGCCAGAAGCTTGTGTGCCGGCTGGGGCAATAATTCACCCCTCCACTTT. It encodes CARSLCAGWGNNSPLHF.

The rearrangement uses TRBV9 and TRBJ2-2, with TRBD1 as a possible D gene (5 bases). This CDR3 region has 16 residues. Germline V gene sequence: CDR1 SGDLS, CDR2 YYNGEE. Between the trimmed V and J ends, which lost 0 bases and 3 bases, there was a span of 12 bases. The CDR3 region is CASSVGLGPDTGELFF. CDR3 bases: TGTGCCAGCAGCGTAGGTCTGGGGCCAGACACCGGGGAGCTGTTTTTT.

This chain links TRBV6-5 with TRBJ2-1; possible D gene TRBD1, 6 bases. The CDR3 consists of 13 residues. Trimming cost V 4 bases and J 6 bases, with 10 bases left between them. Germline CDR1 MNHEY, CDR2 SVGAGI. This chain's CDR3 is CASSWDNRNEQFF. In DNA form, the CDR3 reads TGTGCCAGCAGTTGGGACAACCGCAATGAGCAGTTCTTC.